One and the same sample provided the 2 T cell receptor beta chains below, sequenced in a study of CD8 T cells in ankylosing spondylitis. TCRdb recomputed calls from the 5' RACE reads with MiXCR, one row per CDR3 protein. The table records under 250,000 distinct CDR3 sequences, roughly 32% of them present only once. The specimen was blood, either unsorted or a sorted T cell fraction (not recorded which). Source of these receptors: a male donor with ankylosing spondylitis or in good health (not recorded which).

This clonotype appeared a few times. The V call is TRBV4-1, the J call TRBJ2-7, with D hard to call. CDR3 length: 15 residues. Looked up from germline, CDR1 is MGHRA and CDR2 is YSYEKL. The V end lost 1 base, the J end lost 2 bases, and 12 bases lay between the germline ends. Written as DNA, the CDR3 is TGCGCCAGCAGCCAAGTTCAGCTTCCAACCTACGAGCAGTACTTC. Its translation: CASSQVQLPTYEQYF.

About this clonotype: At one end, the junction sequence differs from germline, possibly due to a read error. This chain joins TRBV12-3 or TRBV12-4 and TRBJ2-1; 12 bases match TRBD1. The CDR3 has 15 residues. CDR3 region: CASSAGTGGYNERFF. The CDR3 nucleotides are TGTGCCAGCAGTGCCGGGACAGGGGGCTATAATGAGCGGTTCTTC.